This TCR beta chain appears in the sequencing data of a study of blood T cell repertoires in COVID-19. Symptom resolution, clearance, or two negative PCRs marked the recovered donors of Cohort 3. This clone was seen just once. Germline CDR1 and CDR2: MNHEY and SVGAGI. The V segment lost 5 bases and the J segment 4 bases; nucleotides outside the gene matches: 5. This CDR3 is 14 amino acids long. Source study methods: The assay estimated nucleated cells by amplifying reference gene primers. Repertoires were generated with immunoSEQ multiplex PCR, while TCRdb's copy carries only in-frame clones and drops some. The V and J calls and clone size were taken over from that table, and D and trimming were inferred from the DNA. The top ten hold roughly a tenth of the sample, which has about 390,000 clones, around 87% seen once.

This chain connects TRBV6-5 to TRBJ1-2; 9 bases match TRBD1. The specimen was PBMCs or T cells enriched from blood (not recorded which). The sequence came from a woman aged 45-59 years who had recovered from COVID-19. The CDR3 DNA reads TGTGCCAGCAGTATAGAGACAGGGGGCTATGGCTACACCTTC. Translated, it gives CASSIETGGYGYTF.